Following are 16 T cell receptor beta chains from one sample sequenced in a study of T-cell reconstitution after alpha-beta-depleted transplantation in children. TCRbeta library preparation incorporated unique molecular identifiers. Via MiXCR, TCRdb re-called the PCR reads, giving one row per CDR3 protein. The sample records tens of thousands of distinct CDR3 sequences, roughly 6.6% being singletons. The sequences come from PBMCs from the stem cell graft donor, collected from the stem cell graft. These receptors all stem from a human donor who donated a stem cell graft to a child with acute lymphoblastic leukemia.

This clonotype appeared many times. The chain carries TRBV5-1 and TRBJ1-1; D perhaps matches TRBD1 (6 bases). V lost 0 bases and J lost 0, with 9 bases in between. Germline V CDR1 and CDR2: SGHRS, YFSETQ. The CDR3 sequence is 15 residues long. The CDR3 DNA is TGCGCCAGCAGCTTGGTGACAGGTGTGAACACTGAAGCTTTCTTT. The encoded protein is CASSLVTGVNTEAFF.

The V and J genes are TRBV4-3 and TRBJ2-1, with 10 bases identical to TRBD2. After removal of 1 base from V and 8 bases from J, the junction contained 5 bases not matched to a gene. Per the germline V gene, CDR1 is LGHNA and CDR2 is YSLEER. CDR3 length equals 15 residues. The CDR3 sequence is CASSQGERGGDEQFF. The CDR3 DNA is TGCGCCAGCAGCCAAGGGGAGCGGGGGGGCGATGAGCAGTTCTTC.

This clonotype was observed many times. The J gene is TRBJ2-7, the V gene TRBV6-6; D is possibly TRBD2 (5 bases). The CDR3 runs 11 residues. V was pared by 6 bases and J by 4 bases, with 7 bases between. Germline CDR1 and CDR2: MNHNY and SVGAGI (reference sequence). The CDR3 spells CASRREYEQYF. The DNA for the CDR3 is TGTGCCAGCAGAAGGGAGTACGAGCAGTACTTC.

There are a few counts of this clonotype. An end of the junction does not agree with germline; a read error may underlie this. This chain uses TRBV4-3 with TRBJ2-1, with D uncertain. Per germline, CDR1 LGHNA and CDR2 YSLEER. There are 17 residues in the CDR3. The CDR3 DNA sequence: TGCTCCAGCAGCCAAGATCTGGGGATAGCCTCCTACAATGAGCAGTTCTTC. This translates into CSSSQDLGIASYNEQFF.

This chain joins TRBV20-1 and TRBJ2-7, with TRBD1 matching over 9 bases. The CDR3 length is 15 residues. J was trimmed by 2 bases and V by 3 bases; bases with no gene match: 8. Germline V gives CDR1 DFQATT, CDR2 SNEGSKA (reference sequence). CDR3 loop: CSASEGQGSPYEQYF. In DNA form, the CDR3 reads TGCAGTGCTAGTGAGGGACAGGGAAGCCCCTACGAGCAGTACTTC.

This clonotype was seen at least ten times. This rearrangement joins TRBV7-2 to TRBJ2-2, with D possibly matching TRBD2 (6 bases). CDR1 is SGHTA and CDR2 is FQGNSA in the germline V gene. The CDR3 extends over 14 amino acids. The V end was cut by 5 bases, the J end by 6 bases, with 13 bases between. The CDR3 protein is CASSPRRGPGELFF. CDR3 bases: TGTGCCAGCAGCCCCAGGAGGGGTCCCGGGGAGCTGTTTTTT.

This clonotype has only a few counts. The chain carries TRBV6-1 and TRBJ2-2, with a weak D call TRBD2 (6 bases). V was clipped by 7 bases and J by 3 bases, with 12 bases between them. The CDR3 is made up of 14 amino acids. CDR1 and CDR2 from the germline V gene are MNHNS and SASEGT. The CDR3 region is CASIGGTHTGELFF. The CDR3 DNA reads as TGTGCCAGCATAGGCGGGACCCACACCGGGGAGCTGTTTTTT.

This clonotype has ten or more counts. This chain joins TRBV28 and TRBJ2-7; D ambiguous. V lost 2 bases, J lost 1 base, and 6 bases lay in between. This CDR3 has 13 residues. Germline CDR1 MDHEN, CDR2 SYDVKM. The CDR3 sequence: CASSLPNSYEQYF. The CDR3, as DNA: TGTGCCAGCAGTTTACCTAATTCCTACGAGCAGTACTTC.

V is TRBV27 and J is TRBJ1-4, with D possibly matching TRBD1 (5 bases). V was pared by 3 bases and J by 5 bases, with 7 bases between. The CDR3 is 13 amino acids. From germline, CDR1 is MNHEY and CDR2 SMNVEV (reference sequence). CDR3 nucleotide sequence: TGTGCCAGCAGTTTCGGGGGGAATGAAAAACTGTTTTTT. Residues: CASSFGGNEKLFF. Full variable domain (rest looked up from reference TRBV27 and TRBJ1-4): EAQVTQNPRYLITVTGKKLTVTCSQNMNHEYMSWYRQDPGLGLRQIYYSMNVEVTDKGDVPEGYKVSRKEKRNFPLILESPSPNQTSLYFCASSFGGNEKLFFGSGTQLSVL.

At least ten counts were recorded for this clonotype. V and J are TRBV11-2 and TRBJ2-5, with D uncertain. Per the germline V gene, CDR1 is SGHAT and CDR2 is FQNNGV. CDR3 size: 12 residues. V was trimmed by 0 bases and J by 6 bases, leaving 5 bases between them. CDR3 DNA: TGTGCCAGCAGCTTAGAACAAAAGACCCAGTACTTC. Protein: CASSLEQKTQYF.

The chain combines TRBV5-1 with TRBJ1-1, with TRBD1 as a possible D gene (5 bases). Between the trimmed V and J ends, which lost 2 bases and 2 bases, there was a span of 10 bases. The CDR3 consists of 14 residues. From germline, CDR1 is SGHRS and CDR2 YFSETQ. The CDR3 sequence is CASSFGGGNTEAFF. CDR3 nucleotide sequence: TGCGCCAGCAGCTTCGGCGGGGGAAACACTGAAGCTTTCTTT.

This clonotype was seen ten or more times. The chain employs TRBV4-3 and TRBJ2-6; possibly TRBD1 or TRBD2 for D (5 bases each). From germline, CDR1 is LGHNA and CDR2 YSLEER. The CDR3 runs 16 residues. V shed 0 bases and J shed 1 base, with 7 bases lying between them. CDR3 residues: CASSQEEGSGANVLTF. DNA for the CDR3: TGCGCCAGCAGCCAAGAAGAGGGGTCTGGGGCCAACGTCCTGACTTTC.

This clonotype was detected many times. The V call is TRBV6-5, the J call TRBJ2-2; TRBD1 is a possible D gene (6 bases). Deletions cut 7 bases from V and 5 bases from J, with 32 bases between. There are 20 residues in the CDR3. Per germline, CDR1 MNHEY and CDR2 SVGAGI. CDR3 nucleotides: TGTGCCAGCACCTCGGTCTCATACAGGGTCGCGAGGGTCCGGACCGGGGAGCTGTTTTTT. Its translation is CASTSVSYRVARVRTGELFF.

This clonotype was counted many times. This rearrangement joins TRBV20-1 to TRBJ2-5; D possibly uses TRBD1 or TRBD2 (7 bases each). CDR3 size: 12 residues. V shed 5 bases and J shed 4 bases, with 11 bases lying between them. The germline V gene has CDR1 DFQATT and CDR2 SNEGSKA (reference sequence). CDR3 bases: TGCAGTGCTCCAGGGGGGGCAGAGACCCAGTACTTC. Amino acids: CSAPGGAETQYF.

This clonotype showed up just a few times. DNA of the CDR3: TGTGCCAGCAGCTCCAAAGACAGGACCTTTAGCAATCAGCCCCAGCATTTT. Translated, it gives CASSSKDRTFSNQPQHF. The V call is TRBV11-3, the J call TRBJ1-5; D is possibly TRBD1 (6 bases). Trimming left V 4 bases short and J 0 bases short, with 16 bases between. CDR3 size: 17 residues. The germline V gene encodes CDR1 SGHNT and CDR2 YENEEA.

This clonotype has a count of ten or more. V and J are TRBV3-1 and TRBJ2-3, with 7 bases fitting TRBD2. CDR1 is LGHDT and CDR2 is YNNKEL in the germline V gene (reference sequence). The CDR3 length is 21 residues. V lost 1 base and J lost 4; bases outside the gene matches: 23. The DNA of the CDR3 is TGTGCCAGCAGCCAAGTCGAGGGGCTGGCGGGAGTGGCCCCGTTCCCAGATACGCAGTATTTT. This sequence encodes CASSQVEGLAGVAPFPDTQYF.